This is a list of T cell receptor beta chains from one sample in a study of cytomegalovirus exposure and HLA in healthy donors. Libraries were prepared by immunoSEQ multiplex PCR; TCRdb keeps only in-frame clonotypes and omits some of them. Among fewer than 200,000 clones listed, about three quarters were seen once. The sequencing input was PBMCs. The receptors originated from a man younger than 30 in good health and CMV-seronegative. Both conserved end residues are part of each CDR3. For some rows the clone size is stated as once, few or many, or as a class when expanded; others skip it.

V gene: TRBV10-2
J gene: TRBJ2-1
clone size: NA
CDR3 protein: CASSPGLVYYNEQFF

V gene: TRBV10-3
J gene: TRBJ2-1
clone size: NA
CDR3 protein: CATWAGTTLYNEQFF

V gene: TRBV14
J gene: TRBJ2-7
clone size: NA
CDR3 protein: CASSPGLAGVREQYF

V gene: TRBV4-1
J gene: TRBJ2-5
clone size: NA
CDR3 protein: CATSRGLAGGAIQETQYF

V gene: TRBV28
J gene: TRBJ2-7
clone size: NA
CDR3 protein: CASNSMYEQYF

V gene: TRBV2
J gene: TRBJ1-4
clone size: NA
CDR3 protein: CASSASGGREKLFF

V gene: TRBV30
J gene: TRBJ2-5
clone size: NA
CDR3 protein: CAWSVVEGETQYF

V gene: TRBV4-1
J gene: TRBJ2-3
clone size: NA
CDR3 protein: CASSQDQVTDTQYF

V gene: TRBV11-3
J gene: TRBJ2-1
clone size: NA
CDR3 protein: CASSPVAGENGEQFF

V gene: TRBV18
J gene: TRBJ2-4
clone size: NA
CDR3 protein: CASSQKGLPPYF

V gene: TRBV5-1
J gene: TRBJ2-7
clone size: NA
CDR3 protein: CASSSTGYGYEQYF

V gene: TRBV7-9
J gene: TRBJ2-5
clone size: NA
CDR3 protein: CASSRGTAEQETQYF

V gene: TRBV9
J gene: TRBJ2-7
clone size: NA
CDR3 protein: CASSGTSGSYEQYF

V gene: TRBV6-5
J gene: TRBJ2-7
clone size: NA
CDR3 protein: CASSYSAGGWYEQYF

V gene: TRBV6-1
J gene: TRBJ1-5
clone size: NA
CDR3 protein: CASKFTGGGQPQHF

V gene: TRBV9
J gene: TRBJ2-3
clone size: few
CDR3 protein: CASSLRAGMSGDTQYF

V gene: TRBV29-1
J gene: TRBJ2-2
clone size: NA
CDR3 protein: CSGGTGDGGELFF

V gene: TRBV19
J gene: TRBJ2-1
clone size: NA
CDR3 protein: CASSIALSSGSAEQFF

V gene: TRBV6-5
J gene: TRBJ1-1
clone size: NA
CDR3 protein: CASSYSAGARTEAFF

V gene: TRBV28
J gene: TRBJ2-3
clone size: NA
CDR3 protein: CASSFSSGTSTDTQYF

V gene: TRBV7-6
J gene: TRBJ2-1
clone size: once
CDR3 protein: CASSSLPGNEQFF

V gene: TRBV4-1
J gene: TRBJ2-5
clone size: few
CDR3 protein: CASSLAGWVGETQYF

V gene: TRBV2
J gene: TRBJ1-5
clone size: NA
CDR3 protein: CASSERQHSNQPQHF

V gene: TRBV10-2
J gene: TRBJ2-7
clone size: few
CDR3 protein: CASSEALAGVKEEQYF

V gene: TRBV6-1
J gene: TRBJ2-1
clone size: NA
CDR3 protein: CASRVLAGGGNEQFF

V gene: TRBV6-1
J gene: TRBJ1-2
clone size: NA
CDR3 protein: CASSEYGSPYGYTF

V gene: TRBV18
J gene: TRBJ2-7
clone size: NA
CDR3 protein: CASSRTSGTSYEQYF

V gene: TRBV5-1
J gene: TRBJ2-1
clone size: NA
CDR3 protein: CASSTRTSNPYNEQFF

V gene: TRBV5-4
J gene: TRBJ2-3
clone size: NA
CDR3 protein: CASSLGLAGGPVSDTQYF

V gene: TRBV29-1
J gene: TRBJ1-3
clone size: NA
CDR3 protein: CSVRTGEAGNTIYF

V gene: TRBV6-1
J gene: TRBJ1-5
clone size: NA
CDR3 protein: CASSVSRSSRGQHF

V gene: TRBV6-5
J gene: TRBJ1-5
clone size: NA
CDR3 protein: CASSWSVNQPQHF

V gene: TRBV21-1
J gene: TRBJ2-1
clone size: few
CDR3 protein: CASSTSRDRGNEQFF

V gene: TRBV9
J gene: TRBJ1-3
clone size: NA
CDR3 protein: CASSPGRGSGNTIYF

V gene: TRBV18
J gene: TRBJ1-1
clone size: NA
CDR3 protein: CGTGLGSNTEAFF

V gene: TRBV7-2
J gene: TRBJ1-1
clone size: NA
CDR3 protein: CASSLVVRGNTEAFF

V gene: TRBV4-3
J gene: TRBJ1-2
clone size: NA
CDR3 protein: CASSQGLQALGYTF